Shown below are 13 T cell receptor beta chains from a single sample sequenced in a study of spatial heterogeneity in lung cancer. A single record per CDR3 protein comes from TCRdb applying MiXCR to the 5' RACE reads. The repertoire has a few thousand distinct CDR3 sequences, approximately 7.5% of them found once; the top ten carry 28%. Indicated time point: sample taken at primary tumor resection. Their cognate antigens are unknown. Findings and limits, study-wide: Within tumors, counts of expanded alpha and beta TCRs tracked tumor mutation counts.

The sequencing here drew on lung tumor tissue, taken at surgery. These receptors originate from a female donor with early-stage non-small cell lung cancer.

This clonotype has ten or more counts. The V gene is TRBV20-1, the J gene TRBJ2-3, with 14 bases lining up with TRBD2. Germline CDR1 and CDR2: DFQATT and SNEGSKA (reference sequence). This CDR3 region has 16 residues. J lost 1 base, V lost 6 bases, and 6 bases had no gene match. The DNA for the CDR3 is TGCAGTGCAAGGACTAGCGGGGGGCGAGGCACAGATACGCAGTATTTT. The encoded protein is CSARTSGGRGTDTQYF.

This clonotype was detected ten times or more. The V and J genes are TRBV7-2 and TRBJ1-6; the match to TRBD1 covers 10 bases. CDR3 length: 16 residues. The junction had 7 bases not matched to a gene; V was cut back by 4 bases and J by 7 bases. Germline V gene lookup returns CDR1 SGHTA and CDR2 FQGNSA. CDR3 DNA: TGTGCCAGCAGCTCTGGGGACAGGGGAGGCAATTCACCCCTCCACTTT. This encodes CASSSGDRGGNSPLHF.

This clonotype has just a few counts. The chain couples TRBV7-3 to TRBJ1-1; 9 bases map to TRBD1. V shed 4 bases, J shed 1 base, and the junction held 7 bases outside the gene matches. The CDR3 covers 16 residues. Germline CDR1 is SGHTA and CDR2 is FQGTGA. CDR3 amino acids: CASSSYRDRANTEAFF. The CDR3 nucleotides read TGTGCCAGCAGCTCATATAGGGACAGGGCGAACACTGAAGCTTTCTTT. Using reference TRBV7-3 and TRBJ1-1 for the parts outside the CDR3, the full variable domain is GAGVSQTPSNKVTEKGKYVELRCDPISGHTALYWYRQSLGQGPEFLIYFQGTGAADDSGLPNDRFFAVRPEGSVSTLKIQRTERGDSAVYLCASSSYRDRANTEAFFGQGTRLTVV.

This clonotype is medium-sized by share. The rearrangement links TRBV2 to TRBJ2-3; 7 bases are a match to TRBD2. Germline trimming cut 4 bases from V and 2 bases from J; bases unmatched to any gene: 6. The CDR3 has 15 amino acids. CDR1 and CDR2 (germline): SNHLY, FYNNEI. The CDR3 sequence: CASSAGRGNTDTQYF. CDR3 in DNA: TGTGCCAGCAGTGCGGGGCGGGGGAACACAGATACGCAGTATTTT.

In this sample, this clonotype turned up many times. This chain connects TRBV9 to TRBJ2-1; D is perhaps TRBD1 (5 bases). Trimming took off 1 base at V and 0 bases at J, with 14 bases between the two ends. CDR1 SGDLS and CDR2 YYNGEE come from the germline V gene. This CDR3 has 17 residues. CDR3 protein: CASSVRWGPSSYNEQFF. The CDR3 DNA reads TGTGCCAGCAGCGTAAGGTGGGGCCCCTCCTCCTACAATGAGCAGTTCTTC. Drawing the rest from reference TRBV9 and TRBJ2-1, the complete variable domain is DSGVTQTPKHLITATGQRVTLRCSPRSGDLSVYWYQQSLDQGLQFLIQYYNGEERAKGNILERFSAQQFPDLHSELNLSSLELGDSALYFCASSVRWGPSSYNEQFFGPGTRLTVL.

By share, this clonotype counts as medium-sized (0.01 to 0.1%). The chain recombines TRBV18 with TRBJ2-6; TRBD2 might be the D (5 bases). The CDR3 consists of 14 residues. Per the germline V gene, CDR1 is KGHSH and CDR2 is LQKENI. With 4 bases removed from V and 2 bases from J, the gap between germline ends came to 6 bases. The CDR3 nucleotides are TGTGCCAGCTCACTCGGGGCTGGGGCCAACGTCCTGACTTTC. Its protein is CASSLGAGANVLTF.

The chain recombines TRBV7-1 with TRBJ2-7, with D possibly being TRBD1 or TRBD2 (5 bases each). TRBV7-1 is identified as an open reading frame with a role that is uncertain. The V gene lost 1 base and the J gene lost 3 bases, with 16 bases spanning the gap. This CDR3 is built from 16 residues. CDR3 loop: CASSSDRDRPNYEQYF. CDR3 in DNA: TGTGCCAGCAGCTCAGACCGGGACCGCCCCAACTACGAGCAGTACTTC.

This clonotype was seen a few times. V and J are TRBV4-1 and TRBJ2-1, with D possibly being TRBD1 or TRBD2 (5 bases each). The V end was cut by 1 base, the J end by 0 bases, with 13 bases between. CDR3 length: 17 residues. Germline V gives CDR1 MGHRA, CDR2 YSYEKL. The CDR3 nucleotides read TGCGCCAGCAGCCAAGTAGGCACGGGGCTCTCCTACAATGAGCAGTTCTTC. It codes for CASSQVGTGLSYNEQFF.

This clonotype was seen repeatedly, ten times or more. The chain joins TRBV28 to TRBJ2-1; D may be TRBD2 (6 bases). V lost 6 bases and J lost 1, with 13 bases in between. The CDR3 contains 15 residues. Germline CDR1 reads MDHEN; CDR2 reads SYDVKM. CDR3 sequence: CASSFGGVSYNEQFF. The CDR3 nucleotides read TGTGCCAGCAGCTTTGGAGGGGTTTCCTACAATGAGCAGTTCTTC.

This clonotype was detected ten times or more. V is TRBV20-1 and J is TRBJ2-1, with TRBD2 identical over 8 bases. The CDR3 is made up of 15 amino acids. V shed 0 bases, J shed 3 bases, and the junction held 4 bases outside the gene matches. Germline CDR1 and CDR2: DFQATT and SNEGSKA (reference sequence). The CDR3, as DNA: TGCAGTGCTAGAGAAGCGGGAGCGATCTACAATGAGCAGTTCTTC. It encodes CSAREAGAIYNEQFF.

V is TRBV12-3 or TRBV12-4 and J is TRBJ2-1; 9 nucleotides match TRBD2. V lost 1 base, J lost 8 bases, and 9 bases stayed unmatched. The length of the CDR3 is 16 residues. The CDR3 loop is CASSLGVAGVGDEQFF. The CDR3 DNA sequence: TGTGCCAGCAGTTTAGGGGTAGCGGGAGTAGGGGATGAGCAGTTCTTC.

The CDR3 bases are TGTGCCAGCAGCTTGGGGAGGAACAATGAGCAGTTCTTC. As protein: CASSLGRNNEQFF. This sequence joins TRBV7-6 and TRBJ2-1, with a tentative D call TRBD2 (6 bases). CDR3 length: 13 residues. CDR1 and CDR2 from the germline V gene are SGHVS and FNYEAQ. The V end was cut by 3 bases, the J end by 5 bases, with 8 bases between.

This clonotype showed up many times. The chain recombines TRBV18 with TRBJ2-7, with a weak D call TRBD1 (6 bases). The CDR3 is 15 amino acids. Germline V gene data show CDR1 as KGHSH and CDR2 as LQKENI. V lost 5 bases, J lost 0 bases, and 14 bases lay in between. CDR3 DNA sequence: TGTGCCAGCTCAGAGACAGGTGTCAGCTCCTACGAGCAGTACTTC. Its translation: CASSETGVSSYEQYF.